This T cell receptor beta chain was sequenced for a study of cytomegalovirus exposure and HLA in healthy donors. As concerns this clone: As yet, its antigen is unknown.

This CDR3 spans 17 amino acids. V lost 0 bases, J lost 3 bases, and 18 bases lay in between. Germline-derived CDR1 and CDR2 are MGHRA and YSYEKL. Sequencing was performed with immunoSEQ multiplex PCR; in TCRdb, only in-frame clones are kept and a portion is missing. The sample includes roughly 50,000 clones, roughly 90% of them seen just once. Whole-study findings and limits: Accounts indicate the classifier identified cytomegalovirus status with strong specificity and sensitivity. According to a subsequent analysis, TCR clusters identified in the first cohort showed a tendency to co-occur across the approximately 120 validation repertoires. The authors listed 150 to 200 TCR beta chains as cytomegalovirus-associated.

The donors formed part of the approximately 130-subject validation cohort, distinct from the approximately 640-subject first cohort. The source is a man between 18 and 29 years old in good health and CMV-seronegative. The rearrangement links TRBV4-1 to TRBJ2-7; tentative D call: TRBD2 (5 bases). The sequencing sample was made of PBMCs. This CDR3 is CASSQDVAWEYYYEQYF. CDR3 in DNA: TGCGCCAGCAGCCAAGATGTTGCGTGGGAGTACTACTACGAGCAGTACTTC.